This T cell receptor (beta chain) was found in a study of CD8 T cells in Susac syndrome. Regarding the study as a whole: The study admitted that it had a relatively small number of individuals in its TCR sequencing and HLA analysis.

Random hexamers primed reverse transcription of roughly 0.45 to 1 ug RNA. Amplification of TCR beta CDR3 by immunoSEQ multiplex PCR spanned 54 Vbeta and 13 Jbeta. TCRdb ran MiXCR on the immunoSEQ multiplex PCR reads and lists one entry per CDR3 protein. The sample lists around 170,000 distinct CDR3 sequences, approximately 95% occurring once. Trimming left V 6 bases short and J 6 bases short, with 12 bases between. In germline, CDR1 is MNHEY, CDR2 SVGAGI. CDR3 length: 13 amino acids. The authors sequenced TCR beta from blood CD8+ and CD4+ T cells. Negative isolation yielded CD4+ and CD8+ T cells, and FACS enriched TEMRA cells. With regard to this clonotype: The antigen is unknown.

Sequenced: CD8+ T cells from PBMCs. This chain joins TRBV6-5 and TRBJ2-1; D gene unclear. The source of this sequence is a human donor with multiple sclerosis. The CDR3 loop is CASSTPYSNEQFF. The CDR3 nucleotides are TGTGCCAGCAGCACCCCATACAGCAATGAGCAGTTCTTC.